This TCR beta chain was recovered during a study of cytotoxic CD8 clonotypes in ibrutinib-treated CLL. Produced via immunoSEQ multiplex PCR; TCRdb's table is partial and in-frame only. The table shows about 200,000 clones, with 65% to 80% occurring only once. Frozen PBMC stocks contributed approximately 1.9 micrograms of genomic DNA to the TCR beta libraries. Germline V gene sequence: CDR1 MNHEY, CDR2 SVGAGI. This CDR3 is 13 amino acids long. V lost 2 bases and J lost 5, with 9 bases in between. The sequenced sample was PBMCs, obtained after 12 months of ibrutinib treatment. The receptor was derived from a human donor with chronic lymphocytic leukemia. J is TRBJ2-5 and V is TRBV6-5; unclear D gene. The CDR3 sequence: CASSYGDRETQYF. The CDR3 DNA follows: TGTGCCAGCAGTTACGGGGATAGGGAGACCCAGTACTTC.